The 9 T cell receptor beta chains below all came from one sample that was sequenced in a study of blood T cell repertoires in COVID-19. TCRdb's copy holds only in-frame clones and misses some; the assay was immunoSEQ multiplex PCR. The table shows under 50,000 clones, with 91% occurring only once. Sequences were obtained from peripheral blood. The receptor source for this set is a man aged 65 to 79 with active COVID-19.

The rearrangement links TRBV7-9 to TRBJ1-1, with TRBD1 identical over 8 bases. V trimming: 2 bases; J trimming: 1 base; junction bases outside the gene matches: 12. The length of the CDR3 is 18 residues. Germline CDR1 is SEHNR and CDR2 is FQNEAQ (reference sequence). CDR3 sequence: CASSLSYRGKGGNTEAFF. Written as DNA, the CDR3 is TGTGCCAGCAGCTTATCTTACAGGGGGAAAGGGGGGAACACTGAAGCTTTCTTT.

This sequence joins TRBV2 and TRBJ2-6, with TRBD1 matching over 9 bases. V lost 7 bases to trimming and J lost 8 bases; unmatched junction nucleotides: 6. This CDR3 has 14 residues. Germline V CDR1 and CDR2: SNHLY, FYNNEI. CDR3 sequence reads: CASNPGQGSNVLTF. The CDR3 region has the DNA TGTGCCAGCAATCCGGGACAGGGTTCCAACGTCCTGACTTTC.

The chain uses TRBV28 and TRBJ2-4, with TRBD2 as a possible D gene (5 bases). Trimming pared 2 bases from V and 11 bases from J, leaving 13 bases between. Germline assignment: CDR1 MDHEN and CDR2 SYDVKM. CDR3 length equals 13 residues. The CDR3 DNA follows: TGTGCCAGCAGTTTACATGAGGGCGTCGTTCAGTACTTC. Translated, it gives CASSLHEGVVQYF.

The sample holds one count of this clone. The chain couples TRBV9 to TRBJ2-1; 9 nucleotides match TRBD2. V was clipped by 5 bases and J by 3 bases; unmatched bases: 6. Germline-derived CDR1 and CDR2 are SGDLS and YYNGEE. This CDR3 contains 15 residues. CDR3 region: CASSPLAGFYNEQFF. The CDR3 region has the DNA TGTGCCAGCAGTCCTCTAGCGGGGTTCTACAATGAGCAGTTCTTC.

The V and J genes are TRBV6-6 and TRBJ2-7, with 10 bases that match TRBD1. The V and J ends lost 2 bases and 2 bases, in that order; junction bases with no gene match: 3. Germline CDR1 and CDR2: MNHNY and SVGAGI (reference sequence). CDR3 length equals 15 residues. The CDR3 loop is CASSYLGTGAYEQYF. In nucleotides, the CDR3 is TGTGCCAGCAGTTACCTCGGGACAGGGGCCTACGAGCAGTACTTC.

In its sample, this clone was seen once. V is TRBV5-5 and J is TRBJ2-1; the D is unclear. Between the trimmed V and J ends, which lost 0 bases and 2 bases, there was a span of 12 bases. This CDR3 is 16 amino acids long. Germline V lookup: CDR1 SGHKS, CDR2 YYEKEE (reference sequence). The CDR3, as DNA: TGTGCCAGCAGCTTGGTGGCAGGTTATACCTACAATGAGCAGTTCTTC. Translated, it gives CASSLVAGYTYNEQFF.

This clone was counted a single time. The V and J genes are TRBV5-5 and TRBJ2-7, with 7 nucleotides matching TRBD1. Trimming at V came to 5 bases and at J to 2 bases, leaving 7 bases not matched to a gene. CDR3 size: 14 residues. The germline V gene has CDR1 SGHKS and CDR2 YYEKEE (reference sequence). CDR3 in amino acids: CASSRGDSPYEQYF. In nucleotides, the CDR3 is TGTGCCAGCAGTCGAGGGGACAGTCCCTACGAGCAGTACTTC. Supplemented by reference TRBV5-5 and TRBJ2-7, the full variable domain reads DAGVTQSPTHLIKTRGQQVTLRCSPISGHKSVSWYQQVLGQGPQFIFQYYEKEERGRGNFPDRFSARQFPNYSSELNVNALLLGDSALYLCASSRGDSPYEQYFGPGTRLTVT.

J is TRBJ1-4 and V is TRBV12-5; D is uncertain. The germline V gene has CDR1 LGHNT and CDR2 FRNRAP. V gave up 1 base and J gave up 7 bases, with 7 bases separating them. The CDR3 is 13 residues long. The CDR3 loop is CASGLGGSEKLFF. CDR3 nucleotide sequence: TGTGCTAGTGGTTTGGGCGGATCTGAAAAACTGTTTTTT.

The rearrangement uses TRBV4-3 and TRBJ1-2, with D tentatively TRBD1 (6 bases). V was shortened by 0 bases and J by 6 bases, with 20 bases between the two germline ends. The CDR3 loop spans 17 amino acids. CDR1 is LGHNA and CDR2 is YSLEER in the germline V gene. This chain's CDR3 is CASSQDFTRGESDGYTF. The CDR3 DNA follows: TGCGCCAGCAGCCAAGATTTTACCAGGGGAGAGTCCGATGGCTACACCTTC.